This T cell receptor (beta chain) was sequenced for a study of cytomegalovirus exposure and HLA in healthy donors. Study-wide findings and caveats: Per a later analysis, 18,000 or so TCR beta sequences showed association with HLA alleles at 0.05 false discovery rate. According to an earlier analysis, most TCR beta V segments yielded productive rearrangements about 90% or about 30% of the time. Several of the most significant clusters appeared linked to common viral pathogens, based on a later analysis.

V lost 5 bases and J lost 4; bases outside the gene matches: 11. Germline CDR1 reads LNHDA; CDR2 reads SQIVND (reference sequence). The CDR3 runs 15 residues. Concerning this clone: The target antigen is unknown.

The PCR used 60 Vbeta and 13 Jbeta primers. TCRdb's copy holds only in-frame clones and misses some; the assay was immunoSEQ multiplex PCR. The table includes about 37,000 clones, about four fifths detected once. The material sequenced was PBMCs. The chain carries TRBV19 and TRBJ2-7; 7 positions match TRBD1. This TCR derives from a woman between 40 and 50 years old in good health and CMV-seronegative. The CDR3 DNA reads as TGTGCCAGTAGTCGAGGGACAGAGAACCTTTACGAGCAGTACTTC. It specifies CASSRGTENLYEQYF.